A single sample gave rise to the 8 T cell receptor beta chains below, sequenced in a study of cytomegalovirus exposure and HLA in healthy donors. Primers: 60 Vbeta forward and 13 Jbeta reverse. Sequenced by immunoSEQ multiplex PCR; TCRdb stores in-frame clones only, minus some. The sample lists fewer than 100,000 clones, about three quarters occurring once. The sequenced material came from PBMCs. These receptors were taken from a male donor in good health and CMV-seropositive.

The rearrangement uses TRBV9 and TRBJ1-1; 7 nucleotides line up with TRBD1. The germline gives CDR1 SGDLS, CDR2 YYNGEE. The J segment lost 1 base and the V segment lost 2 bases, leaving 5 bases of the junction unmatched. The CDR3 runs 15 residues. The CDR3 loop reads CASSVRGQTNTEAFF. The CDR3 DNA reads TGTGCCAGCAGCGTCCGGGGACAGACGAACACTGAAGCTTTCTTT.

On this clone: The sample has other DNA sequences that encode this CDR3 too. The chain recombines TRBV4-2 with TRBJ2-7, with TRBD2 matching over 9 bases. Losses at the gene ends were 4 bases for V and 4 bases for J; bases not matched to a gene: 8. The CDR3 covers 15 residues. CDR1 LGHNA and CDR2 YNFKEQ come from the germline V gene. The CDR3: CASSRELAGVYEQYF. In DNA, the CDR3 is TGTGCCAGCAGCCGAGAGTTAGCGGGAGTATACGAGCAGTACTTC.

CDR3 DNA: TGTGCCAGTAGTAAACCCCCCGTCGGGGTAATAAATCAGCCCCAGCATTTT. It encodes CASSKPPVGVINQPQHF. This chain links TRBV19 with TRBJ1-5; D is unresolved. The germline gives CDR1 LNHDA, CDR2 SQIVND (reference sequence). Trimming left V 4 bases short and J 4 bases short, with 20 bases between. This CDR3 is 17 amino acids long. The entire variable domain, with the rest obtained from reference TRBV19 and TRBJ1-5, is as follows: DGGITQSPKYLFRKEGQNVTLSCEQNLNHDAMYWYRQDPGQGLRLIYYSQIVNDFQKGDIAEGYSVSREKKESFPLTVTSAQKNPTAFYLCASSKPPVGVINQPQHFGDGTRLSIL.

The chain uses TRBV5-5 and TRBJ2-1, with D perhaps matching TRBD2 (6 bases). Trimming left V 0 bases short and J 0 bases short, with 7 bases between. Germline V gives CDR1 SGHKS, CDR2 YYEKEE (reference sequence). The CDR3 contains 15 residues. The CDR3: CASSLDGSSYNEQFF. The CDR3 DNA reads as TGTGCCAGCAGCTTGGACGGGAGCTCCTACAATGAGCAGTTCTTC. Variable domain in full (rest from reference TRBV5-5 and TRBJ2-1): DAGVTQSPTHLIKTRGQQVTLRCSPISGHKSVSWYQQVLGQGPQFIFQYYEKEERGRGNFPDRFSARQFPNYSSELNVNALLLGDSALYLCASSLDGSSYNEQFFGPGTRLTVL.

Relative to its sample, this clone is medium-sized (0.01 to 0.1%). The chain employs TRBV5-1 and TRBJ2-1; the match to TRBD2 covers 7 bases. CDR3 length equals 15 residues. V was clipped by 4 bases and J by 1 base; unmatched bases: 5. CDR1 and CDR2 from the germline V gene are SGHRS and YFSETQ. The CDR3 spells CASSPRGESYNEQFF. The CDR3 nucleotides read TGCGCCAGCAGCCCTCGGGGGGAATCCTACAATGAGCAGTTCTTC.

The chain has TRBV10-1 and TRBJ1-6, with D tentatively TRBD1 (6 bases). With 5 bases removed from V and 4 bases from J, the gap between germline ends came to 12 bases. CDR1 and CDR2 (germline): WNHNN, SYGVQD (reference sequence). The CDR3 has 15 residues. CDR3 sequence: CASSQMGHYNSPLHF. In nucleotides, the CDR3 is TGCGCCAGCAGTCAGATGGGACATTATAATTCACCCCTCCACTTT.

This clone occurred a few times. The chain combines TRBV5-1 with TRBJ1-4; D possibly corresponds to TRBD1 (6 bases). The CDR3 has 14 amino acids. The V gene lost 3 bases and the J gene lost 4 bases, with 10 bases spanning the gap. In germline, CDR1 is SGHRS, CDR2 YFSETQ. CDR3 DNA sequence: TGCGCCAGCAGCTCCGGACAGAATAATGAAAAACTGTTTTTT. Amino acid sequence: CASSSGQNNEKLFF.

This rearrangement joins TRBV7-2 to TRBJ2-2; 10 nucleotides agree with TRBD2. The CDR3 loop spans 16 amino acids. From germline, CDR1 is SGHTA and CDR2 FQGNSA. With 4 bases clipped from V and 6 bases from J, the junction kept 8 bases outside the gene matches. The CDR3 is CASSSNGLAVAGELFF. The CDR3 DNA is TGTGCCAGCAGCTCAAATGGACTAGCGGTCGCCGGGGAGCTGTTTTTT.